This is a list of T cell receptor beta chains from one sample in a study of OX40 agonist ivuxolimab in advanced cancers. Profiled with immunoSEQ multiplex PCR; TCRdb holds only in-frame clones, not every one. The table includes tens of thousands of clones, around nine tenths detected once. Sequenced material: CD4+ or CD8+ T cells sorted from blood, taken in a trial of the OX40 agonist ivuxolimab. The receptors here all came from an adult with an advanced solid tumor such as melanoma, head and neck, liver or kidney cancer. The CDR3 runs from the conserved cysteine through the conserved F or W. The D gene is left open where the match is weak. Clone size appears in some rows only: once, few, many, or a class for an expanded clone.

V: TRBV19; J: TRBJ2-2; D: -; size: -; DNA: TGTGCCAGTAGTATGACCGTGGTCGCCGGGGAGCTGTTTTTT; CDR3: CASSMTVVAGELFF
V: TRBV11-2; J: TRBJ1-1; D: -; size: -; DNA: TGTGCCAGCAGCTTAGCAGGGTATGAAGCTTTCTTT; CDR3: CASSLAGYEAFF
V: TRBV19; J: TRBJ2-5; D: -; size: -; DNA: TGTGCCAGTAGGGGGGTGGGCTTCCAAGAGACCCAGTACTTC; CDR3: CASRGVGFQETQYF
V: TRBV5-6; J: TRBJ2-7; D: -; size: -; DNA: TGTGCCAGCAGCCGAATAAGCTCCTACGAGCAGTACTTC; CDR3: CASSRISSYEQYF
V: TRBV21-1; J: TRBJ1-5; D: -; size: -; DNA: TGTGCCAGCAGCCAGTCGGCCAGGGCAAATAGCAATCAGCCCCAGCATTTT; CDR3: CASSQSARANSNQPQHF
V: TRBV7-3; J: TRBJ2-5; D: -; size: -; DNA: TGTGCCAGCAGCTTAAATAACAACCAAGAGACCCAGTACTTC; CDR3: CASSLNNNQETQYF
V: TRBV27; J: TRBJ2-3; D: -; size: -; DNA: TGTGCCAGCATGGAGTGGGGGGCTACAGATACGCAGTATTTT; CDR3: CASMEWGATDTQYF
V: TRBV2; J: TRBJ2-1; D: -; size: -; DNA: TGTGCCAGCGAGGGACACCTACGATCCGGAGAGCAGTTCTTC; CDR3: CASEGHLRSGEQFF
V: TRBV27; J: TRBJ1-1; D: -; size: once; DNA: TGTGCCAGCAGTTCCTCCGGGACGGTGAACACTGAAGCTTTCTTT; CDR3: CASSSSGTVNTEAFF
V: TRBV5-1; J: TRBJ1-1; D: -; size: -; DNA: TGCGCCAGCAGCTACGACCTGAACACTGAAGCTTTCTTT; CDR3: CASSYDLNTEAFF
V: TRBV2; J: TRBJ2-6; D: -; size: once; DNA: TGTGCCAGCAGTGAAAACTCTGGGGCCAACGTCCTGACTTTC; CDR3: CASSENSGANVLTF
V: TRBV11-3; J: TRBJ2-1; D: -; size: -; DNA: TGTGCCAGCAGCTTAGCTCCCAGCCACAATGAGCAGTTCTTC; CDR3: CASSLAPSHNEQFF
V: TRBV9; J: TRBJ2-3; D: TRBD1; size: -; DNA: TGTGCCAGCAGCCTAGGGACAGGGTCCCGCACAGATACGCAGTATTTT; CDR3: CASSLGTGSRTDTQYF
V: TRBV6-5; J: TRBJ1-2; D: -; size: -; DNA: TGTGCCAGCACCCCCCGACCGTCGGGGGAAGGCTACACCTTC; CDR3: CASTPRPSGEGYTF
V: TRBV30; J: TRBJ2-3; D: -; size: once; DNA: TGTGCCTGGGATAGGGGCACAGATACGCAGTATTTT; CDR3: CAWDRGTDTQYF
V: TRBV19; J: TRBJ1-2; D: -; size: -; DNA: TGTGCCAGTAGTATAGCCAACTATGGCTACACCTTC; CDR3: CASSIANYGYTF
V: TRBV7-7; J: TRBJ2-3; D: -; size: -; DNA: TGTGCCAGCAGCTTAGGGGCAGGGAGTGCAGATACGCAGTATTTT; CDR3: CASSLGAGSADTQYF
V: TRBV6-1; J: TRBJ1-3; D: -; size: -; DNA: TGTGCCAGCAGTGATGTTCGGGGAAACACCATATATTTT; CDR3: CASSDVRGNTIYF
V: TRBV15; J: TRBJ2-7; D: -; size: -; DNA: TGTGCCACCAGCAGAGAACCACCCCGATACGAGCAGTACTTC; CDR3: CATSREPPRYEQYF
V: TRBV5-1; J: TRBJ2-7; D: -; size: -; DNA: TGCGCCAGCAGCTTAGGACACTCAGACAACCACGAGCAGTACTTC; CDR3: CASSLGHSDNHEQYF
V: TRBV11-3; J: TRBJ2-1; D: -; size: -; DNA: TGTGCCAGCAGCTCACTGGCCAATGAGCAGTTCTTC; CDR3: CASSSLANEQFF
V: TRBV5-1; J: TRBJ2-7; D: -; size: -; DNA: TGCGCCAGCAGCTTTATAGGGTCTTACGAGCAGTACTTC; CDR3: CASSFIGSYEQYF
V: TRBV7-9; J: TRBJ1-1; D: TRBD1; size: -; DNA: TGTGCCAGCAGCTTCCAGACAGGGGCGTACACTGAAGCTTTCTTT; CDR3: CASSFQTGAYTEAFF
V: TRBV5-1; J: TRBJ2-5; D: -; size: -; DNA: TGCGCCAGCAGCTTGTTCGGGGGTGGATTAGAGACCCAGTACTTC; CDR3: CASSLFGGGLETQYF
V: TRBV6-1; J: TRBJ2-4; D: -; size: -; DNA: TGTGCCAGCAGTGAAACGCCCTTAGGCAAAAACATTCAGTACTTC; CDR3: CASSETPLGKNIQYF
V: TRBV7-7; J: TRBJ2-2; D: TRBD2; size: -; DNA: TGTGCTAGCAGCGCCGGGACTAGGGGTGGCGGGGAGCTGTTTTTT; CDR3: CASSAGTRGGGELFF
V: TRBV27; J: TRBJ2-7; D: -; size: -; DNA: TGTGCCAGCAGTTTAGGAAGGATCGCGGGTGCCACCTACGAGCAGTACTTC; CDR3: CASSLGRIAGATYEQYF
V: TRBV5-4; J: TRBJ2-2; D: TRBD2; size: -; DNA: TGTGCCAGCAGTCCGGGACTAGCGGGGGAAAGTACCGGGGAGCTGTTTTTT; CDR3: CASSPGLAGESTGELFF
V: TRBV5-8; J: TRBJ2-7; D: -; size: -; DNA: TGTGCCAGCAGGACGGTGGGGTTCCAAACCTACGAGCAGTACTTC; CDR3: CASRTVGFQTYEQYF
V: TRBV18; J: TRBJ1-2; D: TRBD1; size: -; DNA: TGTGCCAGCTCACCGGGACAGGGGGTCGATTCTAACTATGGCTACACCTTC; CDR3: CASSPGQGVDSNYGYTF
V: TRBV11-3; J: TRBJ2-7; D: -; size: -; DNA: TGTGCCAGCGGCCTCCGAAGGCCTTCCTCCTACGAGCAGTACTTC; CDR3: CASGLRRPSSYEQYF
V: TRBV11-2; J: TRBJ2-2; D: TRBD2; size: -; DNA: TGTGCCAGCAGCTTAGGGCGGGAGAGGGCCGGGGAGCTGTTTTTT; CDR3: CASSLGRERAGELFF
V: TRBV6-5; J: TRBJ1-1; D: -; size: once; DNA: TGTGCCAGCAGTTACTCGAAGGTGGACACTGAAGCTTTCTTT; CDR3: CASSYSKVDTEAFF
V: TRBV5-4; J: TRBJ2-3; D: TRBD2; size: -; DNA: TGTGCCAGCAGCGTCATAAGCGGGAGAGATACGCAGTATTTT; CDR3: CASSVISGRDTQYF
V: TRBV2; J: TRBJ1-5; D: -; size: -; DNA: TGTGCCAGCAGTGTCGGTGGCGGTCAGCCCCAGCATTTT; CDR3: CASSVGGGQPQHF
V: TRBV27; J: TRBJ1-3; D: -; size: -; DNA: TGTGCCAGCCGTAGAGGTGCAGGGTGGGAAAACACCATATATTTT; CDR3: CASRRGAGWENTIYF
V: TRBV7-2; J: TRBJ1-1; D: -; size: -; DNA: TGTGCCAGCAGCCTACCTCCGGCCGGCACTGAAGCTTTCTTT; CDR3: CASSLPPAGTEAFF
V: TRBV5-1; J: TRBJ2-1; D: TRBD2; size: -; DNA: TGCGCCAGCAGCTCTGTAGGACTAGCGGGAGGGCCGGTCGACAATGAGCAGTTCTTC; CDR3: CASSSVGLAGGPVDNEQFF
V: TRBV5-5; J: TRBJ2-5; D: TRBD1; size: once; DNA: TGTGCCAGCAGCTGGGGAATGGGGACAGGGAGAAAGACCCAGTACTTC; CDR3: CASSWGMGTGRKTQYF
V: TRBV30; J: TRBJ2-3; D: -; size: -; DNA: TGTGCCTGGAGTGTAGCCCCGACCAGCGGTACGCAGTATTTT; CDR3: CAWSVAPTSGTQYF
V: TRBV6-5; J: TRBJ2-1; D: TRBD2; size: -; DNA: TGTGCCAGCACACCCGCGAGCGGGAGGGGCAATGAGCAGTTCTTC; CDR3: CASTPASGRGNEQFF
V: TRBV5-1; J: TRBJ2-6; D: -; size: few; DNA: TGCGCCAGCAGCTTGGCGACACGTGGGGCCAACGTCCTGACTTTC; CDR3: CASSLATRGANVLTF
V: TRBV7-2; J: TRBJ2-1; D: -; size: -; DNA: TGTGCCAGCAGCTTAGGGCGGGTCGCCTACAATGAGCAGTTCTTC; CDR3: CASSLGRVAYNEQFF
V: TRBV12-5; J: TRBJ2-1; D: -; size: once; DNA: TGTGCTAGTGGTTTGGTAAGAGGAAATGAGCAGTTCTTC; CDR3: CASGLVRGNEQFF